Below, 19 T cell receptor beta chains from the same sample are listed, as sequenced in a study of shared clonotypes between healthy human individuals. Naive CD8 isolation took CD45RO-negative cells positively selected for CCR7 and excluded terminally differentiated effector memory CD45RA+ cells. Clones were sequenced by immunoSEQ multiplex PCR, and TCRdb holds only the in-frame ones, with some missing. Here the sample spans some 2,100,000 clones, just over 90% being singletons. The sequenced sample consisted of naive CD8+ T cells from PBMCs. The source is a man between 18 and 29 years old in good health. Some clones in this sample may be carry-over from other donors' samples.

The J gene is TRBJ2-5, the V gene TRBV5-1, with D perhaps matching TRBD1 or TRBD2 (5 bases each). The CDR3 has 15 residues. Deletions cut 4 bases from V and 4 bases from J, with 17 bases between. CDR1 is SGHRS and CDR2 is YFSETQ in the germline V gene. CDR3 nucleotide sequence: TGCGCCAGCAGCCCGGAGGTCAGGGTTGGAGAGACCCAGTACTTC. Protein product: CASSPEVRVGETQYF.

The CDR3 DNA reads as TGTGCCACCAGCAGTACGACAGGGGGAGCAGGATACGAGCAGTACTTC. It translates to CATSSTTGGAGYEQYF. The chain is built from TRBV15 and TRBJ2-7, with 9 bases aligning to TRBD1. Germline lookup yields CDR1 LNHNV and CDR2 YYDKDF (reference sequence). With 3 bases clipped from V and 4 bases from J, the junction kept 10 bases outside the gene matches. This CDR3 is built from 16 residues.

The genes are TRBV5-6 and TRBJ2-7; TRBD2 agrees at 11 bases. The length of the CDR3 is 15 residues. CDR1 is SGHDT, CDR2 YYEEEE, per germline. V shed 9 bases, J shed 3 bases, and the junction held 11 bases outside the gene matches. The CDR3 DNA reads TGTGCCACCTCGACGGGACTAGCGGAGTACTACGAGCAGTACTTC. This codes for CATSTGLAEYYEQYF.

Only one count was recorded for this clone. This chain links TRBV7-9 with TRBJ2-7; D possibly uses TRBD1 or TRBD2 (6 bases each). The CDR3 runs 13 residues. The germline gives CDR1 SEHNR, CDR2 FQNEAQ (reference sequence). Trimming stripped 6 bases from V and 2 bases from J, with 11 bases between. This chain's CDR3 is CASRGGTPYEQYF. The CDR3 bases are TGTGCCAGCAGGGGCGGGACACCCTACGAGCAGTACTTC. The variable domain in full, completed from reference TRBV7-9 and TRBJ2-7, reads DTGVSQNPRHKITKRGQNVTFRCDPISEHNRLYWYRQTLGQGPEFLTYFQNEAQLEKSRLLSDRFSAERPKGSFSTLEIQRTEQGDSAMYLCASRGGTPYEQYFGPGTRLTVT.

The chain employs TRBV13 and TRBJ2-1; 10 nucleotides agree with TRBD1. J lost 7 bases, V lost 5 bases, and 8 bases had no gene match. Germline V gene data show CDR1 as PRHDT and CDR2 as FYEKMQ (reference sequence). The CDR3 extends over 15 amino acids. CDR3: CASSPTGQGLNEQFF. In DNA form, the CDR3 reads TGTGCCAGCAGCCCGACGGGACAGGGGTTGAATGAGCAGTTCTTC.

The gene calls are TRBV27 and TRBJ1-1, with 8 positions matching TRBD1. The CDR3 loop spans 16 amino acids. Germline CDR1 reads MNHEY; CDR2 reads SMNVEV (reference sequence). Trimming removed 8 bases from V and 0 bases from J; junction bases left unmatched: 11. In DNA, the CDR3 is TGTGCCAGCTTCGCCTCCGGGACAGGCTTGAACACTGAAGCTTTCTTT. This encodes CASFASGTGLNTEAFF.

This chain connects TRBV4-1 to TRBJ1-3, with a possible D match to TRBD1 (6 bases). The germline CDR1 and CDR2 sequences are MGHRA and YSYEKL. V was trimmed by 4 bases and J by 2 bases, leaving 12 bases between them. The CDR3 spans 15 residues. The CDR3 DNA follows: TGCGCCAGCAGCCGCCAGGGGACTACTGGAAACACCATATATTTT. The encoded protein is CASSRQGTTGNTIYF.

The V and J genes are TRBV5-8 and TRBJ2-7; 7 positions agree with TRBD1. Germline V lookup: CDR1 SGHTS, CDR2 YDEGEE. The CDR3 contains 13 residues. Trimming cost V 4 bases and J 3 bases; bases outside gene matches: 4. CDR3 sequence (DNA): TGTGCCAGCAGCCAAAGGGACAGCTACGAGCAGTACTTC. This encodes CASSQRDSYEQYF.

This clone was detected only once. This sequence joins TRBV7-3 and TRBJ2-1, with TRBD2 matching over 7 bases. After removal of 2 bases from V and 2 bases from J, the junction contained 6 bases not matched to a gene. Germline loops: CDR1 SGHTA, CDR2 FQGTGA. The CDR3 sequence is 16 residues long. The chain's CDR3 is CASSLSGRPPYNEQFF. CDR3 sequence (DNA): TGTGCCAGCAGCTTATCCGGGAGGCCTCCCTACAATGAGCAGTTCTTC.

The rearrangement uses TRBV6-5 and TRBJ1-2; D is perhaps TRBD1 (5 bases). The germline V gene has CDR1 MNHEY and CDR2 SVGAGI. CDR3 length equals 15 residues. The V end was cut by 9 bases, the J end by 2 bases, with 19 bases between. The CDR3 DNA is TGTGCCAGTATGAACCGGGACCCCGGCAACTATGGCTACACCTTC. Amino acids: CASMNRDPGNYGYTF.

This clone was detected a few times. The rearrangement joins TRBV6-1 to TRBJ1-1; D gene ambiguous. Germline V CDR1 and CDR2: MNHNS, SASEGT. This CDR3 spans 11 amino acids. V lost 6 bases, J lost 6 bases, and 8 bases lay in between. The CDR3 DNA reads as TGTGCCAGCAGCGCTTTGTCTGAAGCTTTCTTT. It yields the protein CASSALSEAFF.

V gene TRBV11-2 combines with J gene TRBJ2-1; D gene unclear. The CDR3 length is 11 residues. V was trimmed by 5 bases and J by 9 bases, leaving 8 bases between them. Germline lookup yields CDR1 SGHAT and CDR2 FQNNGV. CDR3 DNA: TGTGCCAGCAGCGGGGTCGCTGAGCAGTTCTTC. Its translation is CASSGVAEQFF.

The chain recombines TRBV21-1 with TRBJ2-7; the table's D call of TRBD1 was not tested on the DNA. TRBV21-1 is annotated as a pseudogene. CDR3 length equals 15 residues. In DNA, the CDR3 is TGTGCCAGCAGTAGAGACAGGAGACCCTCCTACGAGCAGTACTTC. Protein sequence: CASSRDRRPSYEQYF.

The gene calls are TRBV6-5 and TRBJ1-1; D possibly corresponds to TRBD1 (5 bases). V was clipped by 2 bases and J by 4 bases, with 14 bases between them. There are 15 residues in the CDR3. From germline, CDR1 is MNHEY and CDR2 SVGAGI. CDR3 sequence reads: CASSYKGGGVTEAFF. The CDR3 bases are TGTGCCAGCAGTTACAAGGGCGGGGGTGTCACTGAAGCTTTCTTT.

The chain carries TRBV13 and TRBJ1-4; D unclear. Trimming pared 5 bases from V and 8 bases from J, leaving 15 bases between. This CDR3 is built from 14 residues. The V gene's germline CDR1 is PRHDT and CDR2 FYEKMQ (reference sequence). For the CDR3, the DNA is TGTGCCAGCAGCGGGTCGGTCCTTACGGAAAAACTGTTTTTT. Its translation: CASSGSVLTEKLFF.

This chain connects TRBV7-9 to TRBJ2-7, with D possibly TRBD2 on 5 matching bases. Germline V gene lookup returns CDR1 SEHNR and CDR2 FQNEAQ (reference sequence). This CDR3 region has 17 residues. V lost 5 bases and J lost 0, with 20 bases in between. CDR3 region: CASSRPLETGNSYEQYF. The CDR3 nucleotides read TGTGCCAGCAGCCGCCCATTAGAGACGGGGAACTCCTACGAGCAGTACTTC.

V gene TRBV6-5 combines with J gene TRBJ2-1, with D perhaps matching TRBD2 (6 bases). V shed 6 bases and J shed 6 bases, with 15 bases lying between them. Germline CDR1 and CDR2: MNHEY and SVGAGI. The CDR3 runs 14 residues. In DNA, the CDR3 is TGTGCCAGCAGCTTCGGACTGGGAGGCAATGAGCAGTTCTTC. Residues: CASSFGLGGNEQFF.

About this clone itself: Different DNA sequences within this sample yield the same CDR3. The chain joins TRBV9 to TRBJ2-7; weak D call: TRBD2 (7 bases). The CDR3 has 14 amino acids. Per germline, CDR1 SGDLS and CDR2 YYNGEE. The V gene lost 3 bases and the J gene lost 0 bases, with 10 bases spanning the gap. The CDR3 DNA reads TGTGCCAGCAGCGCGGGGGGCAACTCCTACGAGCAGTACTTC. Protein: CASSAGGNSYEQYF.

This chain joins TRBV10-3 and TRBJ1-3; no clear D. The CDR3 runs to 14 residues. The V end was cut by 0 bases, the J end by 9 bases, with 12 bases between. Germline V gene sequence: CDR1 ENHRY, CDR2 SYGVKD. CDR3 residues: CAISESLGPTTIYF. CDR3 DNA sequence: TGTGCCATCAGTGAGTCACTGGGTCCTACCACCATATATTTT.